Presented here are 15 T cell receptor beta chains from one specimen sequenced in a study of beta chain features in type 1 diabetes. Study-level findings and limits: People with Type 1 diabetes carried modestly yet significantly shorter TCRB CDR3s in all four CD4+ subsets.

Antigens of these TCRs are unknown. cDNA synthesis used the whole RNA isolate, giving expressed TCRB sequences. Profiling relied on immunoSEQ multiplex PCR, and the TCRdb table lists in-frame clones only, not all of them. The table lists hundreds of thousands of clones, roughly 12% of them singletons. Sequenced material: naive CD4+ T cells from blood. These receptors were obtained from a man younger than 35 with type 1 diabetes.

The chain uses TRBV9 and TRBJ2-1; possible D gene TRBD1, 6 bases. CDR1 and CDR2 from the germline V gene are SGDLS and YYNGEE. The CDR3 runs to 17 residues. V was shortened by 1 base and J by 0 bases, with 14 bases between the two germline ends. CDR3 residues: CASSVLGHLSSYNEQFF. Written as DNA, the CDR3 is TGTGCCAGCAGCGTACTGGGACACCTGAGCTCCTACAATGAGCAGTTCTTC.

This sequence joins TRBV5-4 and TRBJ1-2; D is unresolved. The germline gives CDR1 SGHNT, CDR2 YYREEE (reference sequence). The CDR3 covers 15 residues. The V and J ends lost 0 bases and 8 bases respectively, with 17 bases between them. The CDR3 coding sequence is TGTGCCAGCAGCTTGGACACGGGTTCGACGTGGGGCTACACCTTC. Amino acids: CASSLDTGSTWGYTF.

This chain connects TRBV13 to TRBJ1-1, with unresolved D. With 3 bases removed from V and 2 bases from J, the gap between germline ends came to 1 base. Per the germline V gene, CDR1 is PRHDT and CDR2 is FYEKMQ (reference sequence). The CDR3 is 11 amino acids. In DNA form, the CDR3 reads TGTGCCAGCAGCTTTAACACTGAAGCTTTCTTT. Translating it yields CASSFNTEAFF.

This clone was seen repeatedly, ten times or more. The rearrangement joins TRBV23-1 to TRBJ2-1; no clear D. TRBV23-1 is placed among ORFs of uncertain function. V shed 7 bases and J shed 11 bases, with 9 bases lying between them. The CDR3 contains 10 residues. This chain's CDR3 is CASKGSKQFF. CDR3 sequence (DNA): TGCGCCAGCAAGGGTAGCAAGCAGTTCTTC.

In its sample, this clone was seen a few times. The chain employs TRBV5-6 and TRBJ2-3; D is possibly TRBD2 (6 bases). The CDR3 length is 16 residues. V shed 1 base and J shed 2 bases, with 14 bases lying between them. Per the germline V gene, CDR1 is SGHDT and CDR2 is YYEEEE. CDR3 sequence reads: CASSLIGVADTDTQYF. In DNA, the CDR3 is TGTGCCAGCAGCTTGATAGGGGTAGCGGACACAGATACGCAGTATTTT.

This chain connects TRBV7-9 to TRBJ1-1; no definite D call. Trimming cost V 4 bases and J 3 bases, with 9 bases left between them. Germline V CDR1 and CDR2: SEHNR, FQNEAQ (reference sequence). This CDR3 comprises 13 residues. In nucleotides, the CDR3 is TGTGCCAGCAGCTCGATCTCGGACACTGAAGCTTTCTTT. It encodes CASSSISDTEAFF.

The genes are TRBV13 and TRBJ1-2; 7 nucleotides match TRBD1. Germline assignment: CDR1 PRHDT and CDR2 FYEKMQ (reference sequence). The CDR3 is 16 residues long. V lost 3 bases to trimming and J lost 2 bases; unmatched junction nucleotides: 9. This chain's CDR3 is CASSFPWDSTNYGYTF. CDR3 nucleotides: TGTGCCAGCAGCTTCCCCTGGGACAGCACCAACTATGGCTACACCTTC. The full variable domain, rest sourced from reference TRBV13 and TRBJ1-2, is AAGVIQSPRHLIKEKRETATLKCYPIPRHDTVYWYQQGPGQDPQFLISFYEKMQSDKGSIPDRFSAQQFSDYHSELNMSSLELGDSALYFCASSFPWDSTNYGYTFGSGTRLTVV.

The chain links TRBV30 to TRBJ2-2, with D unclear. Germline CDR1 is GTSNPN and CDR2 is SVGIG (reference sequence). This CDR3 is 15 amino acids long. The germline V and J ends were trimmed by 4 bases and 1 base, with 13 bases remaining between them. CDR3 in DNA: TGTGCCTGGAATAGGAGATTCCTGAACACCGGGGAGCTGTTTTTT. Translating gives CAWNRRFLNTGELFF. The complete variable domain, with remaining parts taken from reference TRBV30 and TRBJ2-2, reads SQTIHQWPATLVQPVGSPLSLECTVEGTSNPNLYWYRQAAGRGLQLLFYSVGIGQISSEVPQNLSASRPQDRQFILSSKKLLLSDSGFYLCAWNRRFLNTGELFFGEGSRLTVL.

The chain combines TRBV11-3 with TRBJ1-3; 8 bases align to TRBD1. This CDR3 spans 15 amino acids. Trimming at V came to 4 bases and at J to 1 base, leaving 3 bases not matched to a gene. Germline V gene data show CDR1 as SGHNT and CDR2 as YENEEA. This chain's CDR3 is CASSSTGVSGNTIYF. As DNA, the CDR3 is TGTGCCAGCAGCTCGACAGGGGTTTCTGGAAACACCATATATTTT. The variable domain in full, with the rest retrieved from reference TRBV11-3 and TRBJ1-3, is EAGVVQSPRYKIIEKKQPVAFWCNPISGHNTLYWYLQNLGQGPELLIRYENEEAVDDSQLPKDRFSAERLKGVDSTLKIQPAELGDSAVYLCASSSTGVSGNTIYFGEGSWLTVV.

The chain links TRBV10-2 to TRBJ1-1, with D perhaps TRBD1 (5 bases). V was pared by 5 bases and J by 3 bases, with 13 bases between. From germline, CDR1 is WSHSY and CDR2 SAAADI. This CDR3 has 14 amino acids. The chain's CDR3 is CASSPGTEDTEAFF. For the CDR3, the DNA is TGCGCCAGCAGTCCCGGGACGGAGGACACTGAAGCTTTCTTT.

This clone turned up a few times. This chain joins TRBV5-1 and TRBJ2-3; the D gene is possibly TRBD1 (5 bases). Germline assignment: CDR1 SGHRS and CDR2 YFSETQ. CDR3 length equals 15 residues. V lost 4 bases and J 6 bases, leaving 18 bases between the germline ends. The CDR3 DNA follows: TGCGCCAGCAGCCAGGCAGGGATTGTAACGGATACGCAGTATTTT. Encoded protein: CASSQAGIVTDTQYF.

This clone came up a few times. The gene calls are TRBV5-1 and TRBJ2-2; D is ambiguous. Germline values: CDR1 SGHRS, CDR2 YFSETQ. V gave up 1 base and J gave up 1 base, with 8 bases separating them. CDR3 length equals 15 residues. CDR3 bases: TGCGCCAGCAGCTTGCCCGTTCTGAACACCGGGGAGCTGTTTTTT. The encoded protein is CASSLPVLNTGELFF.

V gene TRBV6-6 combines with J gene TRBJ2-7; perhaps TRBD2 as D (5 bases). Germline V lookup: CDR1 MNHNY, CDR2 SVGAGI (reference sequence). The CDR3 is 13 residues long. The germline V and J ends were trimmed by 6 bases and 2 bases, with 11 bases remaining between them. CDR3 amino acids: CASSGGSTYEQYF. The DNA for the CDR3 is TGTGCCAGCAGCGGAGGTTCTACCTACGAGCAGTACTTC.

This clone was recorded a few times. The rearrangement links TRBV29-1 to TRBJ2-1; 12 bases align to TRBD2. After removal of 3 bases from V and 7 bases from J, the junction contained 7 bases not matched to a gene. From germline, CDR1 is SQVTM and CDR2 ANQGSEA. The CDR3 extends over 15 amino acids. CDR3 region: CSVDNTSGGRNEQFF. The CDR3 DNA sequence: TGCAGCGTTGACAACACTAGCGGGGGGAGAAATGAGCAGTTCTTC.

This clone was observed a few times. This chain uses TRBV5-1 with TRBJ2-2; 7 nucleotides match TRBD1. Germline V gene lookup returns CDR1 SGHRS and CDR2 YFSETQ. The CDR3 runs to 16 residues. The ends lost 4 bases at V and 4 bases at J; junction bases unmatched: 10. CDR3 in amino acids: CASSGGSHRGTGELFF. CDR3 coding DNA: TGCGCCAGCAGCGGTGGGAGTCACAGGGGCACCGGGGAGCTGTTTTTT. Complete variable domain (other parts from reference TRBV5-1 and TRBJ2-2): KAGVTQTPRYLIKTRGQQVTLSCSPISGHRSVSWYQQTPGQGLQFLFEYFSETQRNKGNFPGRFSGRQFSNSRSEMNVSTLELGDSALYLCASSGGSHRGTGELFFGEGSRLTVL.